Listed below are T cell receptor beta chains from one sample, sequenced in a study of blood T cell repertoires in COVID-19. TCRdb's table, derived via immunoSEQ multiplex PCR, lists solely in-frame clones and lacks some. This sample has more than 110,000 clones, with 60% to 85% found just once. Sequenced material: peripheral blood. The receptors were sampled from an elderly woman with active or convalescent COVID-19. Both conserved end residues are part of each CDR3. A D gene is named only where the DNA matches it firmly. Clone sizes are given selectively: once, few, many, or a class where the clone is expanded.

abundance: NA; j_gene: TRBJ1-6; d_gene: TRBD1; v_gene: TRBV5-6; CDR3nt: TGTGCCAGCAGCCCCCGGACAGGGAGCTCCTATAATTCACCCCTCCACTTT; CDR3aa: CASSPRTGSSYNSPLHF
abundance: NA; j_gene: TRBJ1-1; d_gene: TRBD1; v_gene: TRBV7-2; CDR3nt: TGTGCCAGCAGCTTAGAACCAGGGGGGTTCAACACTGAAGCTTTCTTT; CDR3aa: CASSLEPGGFNTEAFF
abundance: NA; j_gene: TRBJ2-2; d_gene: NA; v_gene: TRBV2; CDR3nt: TGTGCCAGCAGAAGCGACGCCGGGGAGCTGTTTTTT; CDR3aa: CASRSDAGELFF
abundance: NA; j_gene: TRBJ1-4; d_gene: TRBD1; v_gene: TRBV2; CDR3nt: TGTGCCAGCAGCAACCCTTACAAGGGGGCAGACGAAAAACTGTTTTTT; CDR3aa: CASSNPYKGADEKLFF
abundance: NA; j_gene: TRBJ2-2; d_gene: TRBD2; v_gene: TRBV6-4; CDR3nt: TGTGCCAGCAGTGCACTAGCGGGCGGGGAGCTGTTTTTT; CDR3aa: CASSALAGGELFF
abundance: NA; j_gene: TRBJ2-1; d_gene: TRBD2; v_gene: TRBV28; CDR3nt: TGTGCCGGGGGCGCACCTCGGGGCGGGGGGACAAACAATGAGCAGTTCTTC; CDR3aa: CAGGAPRGGGTNNEQFF
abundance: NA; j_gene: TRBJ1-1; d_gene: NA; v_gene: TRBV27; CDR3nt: TGTGCCAGCAGTTTCTCGAGGAGGGGCACTGAAGCTTTCTTT; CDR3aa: CASSFSRRGTEAFF
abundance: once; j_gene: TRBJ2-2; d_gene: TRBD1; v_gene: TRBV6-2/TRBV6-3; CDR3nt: TGTGCCAGCAGTTACCACGGACAGGGGAGCACCGGGGAGCTGTTTTTT; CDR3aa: CASSYHGQGSTGELFF
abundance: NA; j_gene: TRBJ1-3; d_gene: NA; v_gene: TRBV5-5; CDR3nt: TGTGCCAGCAGCTTGCGATTAAGGGACTCCTTCCTCGGAAACACCATATATTTT; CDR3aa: CASSLRLRDSFLGNTIYF
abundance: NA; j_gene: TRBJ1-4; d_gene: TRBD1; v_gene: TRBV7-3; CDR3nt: TGTGCCAGCAGCCCAGGGGGCGCGGGGGAAAAACTGTTTTTT; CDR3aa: CASSPGGAGEKLFF
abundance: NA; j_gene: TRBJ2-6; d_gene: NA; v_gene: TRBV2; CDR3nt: TGTGCCAGCAGTGAAAGTAATTGGCGACAGCTCTCTGGGGCCAACGTCCTGACTTTC; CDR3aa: CASSESNWRQLSGANVLTF
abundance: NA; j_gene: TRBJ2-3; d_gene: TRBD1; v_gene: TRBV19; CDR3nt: TGTGCCAGTAGTAACGCAGGGACAGCCGGAGATACGCAGTATTTT; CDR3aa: CASSNAGTAGDTQYF
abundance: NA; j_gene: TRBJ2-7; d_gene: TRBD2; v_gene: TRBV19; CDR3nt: TGTGCCAGTAGTATTATAGCGGGGGGGCCCTCGAGCGAGCAGTACTTC; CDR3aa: CASSIIAGGPSSEQYF